A selection of T cell receptor beta chains follows, all from one sample in a study of PD-1 blockade in classical Hodgkin lymphoma. Using immunoSEQ multiplex PCR, the repertoire was profiled, and TCRdb retains in-frame clones only, with some absent. The repertoire holds around 92,000 clones, with approximately 83% as singletons. Sequenced material: peripheral blood mononuclear cells (PBMCs), taken before the fourth cycle of nivolumab. The receptors were gathered from a human donor with classical Hodgkin lymphoma. Each CDR3 is given with its conserved first and last residue. Each record gives: clone size, V gene, J gene, CDR3 protein. Clone size is stated in some rows and not others, as once, few, many or a class when expanded.

few,TRBV27,TRBJ1-4,CASSNLAPLEKLFF
.,TRBV7-8,TRBJ1-1,CASSLGNRGVNTEAFF
.,TRBV14,TRBJ2-6,CASRDSGANVLTF
few,TRBV6-5,TRBJ1-5,CASRKGQGPQPQHF
.,TRBV9,TRBJ2-6,CASSLALRQGANVLTF
.,TRBV19,TRBJ2-6,CASSLAGLGANVLTF
.,TRBV5-1,TRBJ1-2,CASSGGDRSYGYTF
.,TRBV4-2,TRBJ2-3,CASSQEVIEADTQYF
.,TRBV6-4,TRBJ2-1,CASSRLAGAYNEQFF
.,TRBV28,TRBJ2-7,CASSGWTGTAYEQYF
once,TRBV7-9,TRBJ2-3,CASSVDYRSTDTQYF
.,TRBV12-5,TRBJ2-1,CASGFLKREEYNEQFF
.,TRBV10-3,TRBJ2-2,CAIRKWTSGDGNTGELFF
.,TRBV28,TRBJ2-4,CASSGGLAGVAAKNIQYF
.,TRBV28,TRBJ2-1,CASRPWTISGNEQFF
.,TRBV5-1,TRBJ1-2,CASSLAEGTGESLRIYGYTF
.,TRBV2,TRBJ2-2,CASTVINTGELFF
few,TRBV5-3,TRBJ2-3,CARSRQGRLTDTQYF
.,TRBV15,TRBJ2-7,CATSRDFRVDYEQYF
.,TRBV5-1,TRBJ2-3,CASSRGVERTDTQYF